Each of the 25 T cell receptor beta chains below was sequenced from the same sample in a study of cytomegalovirus exposure and HLA in healthy donors. PCR primers comprised 60 Vbeta and 13 Jbeta primers. The protocol was immunoSEQ multiplex PCR, while the TCRdb copy is restricted to in-frame clones and leaves out a portion. The repertoire holds some 140,000 clones, with approximately 87% as singletons. The sample consisted of PBMCs. Receptors were obtained from a man aged 40-49 years in good health and CMV-seronegative.

CDR3 residues: CASSEARETDTQYF. DNA for the CDR3: TGTGCCAGCAGTGAAGCCCGGGAGACAGATACGCAGTATTTT. The J gene is TRBJ2-3, the V gene TRBV2; D is perhaps TRBD2 (6 bases). Trimming cost V 0 bases and J 3 bases, with 7 bases left between them. Germline CDR1 and CDR2: SNHLY and FYNNEI. There are 14 residues in the CDR3.

V gene TRBV27 combines with J gene TRBJ2-7; D perhaps matches TRBD1 (7 bases). V was clipped by 8 bases and J by 4 bases, with 15 bases between them. Germline CDR1 and CDR2: MNHEY and SMNVEV (reference sequence). This CDR3 comprises 13 residues. The CDR3 loop reads CASRRDRQYEQYF. The CDR3, as DNA: TGTGCCAGCCGGAGGGACAGACAATACGAGCAGTACTTC.

This chain connects TRBV6-8 to TRBJ2-1, with 8 bases aligning to TRBD2. The CDR3 sequence is 16 residues long. With V trimmed by 5 bases and J by 8 bases, 14 bases remained unmatched. Germline-derived CDR1 and CDR2 are MNHGY and SAAAGT. CDR3 bases: TGTGCCAGCAGTACCCCGGGGGGGGAGTGGGACGATGAGCAGTTCTTC. Translation: CASSTPGGEWDDEQFF.

The table lists this clone with a few counts. The chain has TRBV10-1 and TRBJ1-2; D gene unclear. V lost 0 bases and J lost 2, with 10 bases in between. Per the germline V gene, CDR1 is WNHNN and CDR2 is SYGVQD (reference sequence). The CDR3 runs to 15 residues. This CDR3 reads CASSESFVQNYGYTF. The CDR3, as DNA: TGCGCCAGCAGTGAGTCGTTTGTACAGAACTATGGCTACACCTTC.

The rearrangement joins TRBV11-3 to TRBJ1-1, with D tentatively TRBD1 (5 bases). Germline CDR1 is SGHNT and CDR2 is YENEEA. CDR3 length equals 14 residues. Trimming took off 5 bases at V and 4 bases at J, with 14 bases between the two ends. The CDR3 loop is CASSPGQLGTEAFF. For the CDR3, the DNA is TGTGCCAGCAGCCCTGGACAACTTGGCACTGAAGCTTTCTTT.

Regarding this clone: At one boundary the junction diverges from the germline segment, which might be a read error. Distinct nucleotide sequences in the sample also encode this CDR3. The gene calls are TRBV2 and TRBJ1-1; 7 bases align to TRBD1. CDR3 length: 13 residues. From germline, CDR1 is SNHLY and CDR2 FYNNEI. The DNA of the CDR3 is TGTGCCAGCAGCCATGACAGGGAGACTGAGGCTTTCTTT. Protein: CASSHDRETEAFF.

The gene calls are TRBV7-2 and TRBJ2-2, with D possibly being TRBD1 (6 bases). Germline CDR1 reads SGHTA; CDR2 reads FQGNSA. The CDR3 has 14 amino acids. V was clipped by 7 bases and J by 3 bases, with 12 bases between them. The CDR3 loop is CASNLDRYTGELFF. In nucleotides, the CDR3 is TGTGCCAGCAACCTCGACAGGTACACCGGGGAGCTGTTTTTT.

The rearrangement joins TRBV5-1 to TRBJ2-1, with 9 bases lining up with TRBD2. Germline V gene data show CDR1 as SGHRS and CDR2 as YFSETQ. The CDR3 covers 15 residues. V gave up 4 bases and J gave up 4 bases; unmatched junction bases: 6. CDR3 DNA: TGCGCCAGCAGCGAGTATAGCGGGAGTTACAATGAGCAGTTCTTC. It codes for CASSEYSGSYNEQFF.

The chain joins TRBV4-3 to TRBJ1-5; TRBD1 matches at 8 bases. The germline gives CDR1 LGHNA, CDR2 YSLEER. The CDR3 is made up of 18 amino acids. V shed 0 bases and J 0 bases; nucleotides not matched to a gene: 7. The CDR3 sequence is CASSQDWTGLGSNQPQHF. DNA of the CDR3: TGCGCCAGCAGCCAAGATTGGACAGGGCTGGGTAGCAATCAGCCCCAGCATTTT.

V and J are TRBV9 and TRBJ2-7, with D tentatively TRBD1 (5 bases). The V gene lost 2 bases and the J gene lost 5 bases, with 11 bases spanning the gap. The CDR3 runs 13 residues. CDR1 SGDLS and CDR2 YYNGEE come from the germline V gene. The CDR3 DNA reads as TGTGCCAGCAGCGTCGGCAGGGCCGACGAGCAGTACTTC. It specifies CASSVGRADEQYF. Using reference TRBV9 and TRBJ2-7 for the parts outside the CDR3, the full variable domain is DSGVTQTPKHLITATGQRVTLRCSPRSGDLSVYWYQQSLDQGLQFLIQYYNGEERAKGNILERFSAQQFPDLHSELNLSSLELGDSALYFCASSVGRADEQYFGPGTRLTVT.

The chain is built from TRBV10-3 and TRBJ2-7; 9 bases line up with TRBD1. Trimming cost V 5 bases and J 3 bases; bases outside gene matches: 14. The CDR3 covers 17 residues. CDR1 and CDR2 (germline): ENHRY, SYGVKD. The CDR3 bases are TGTGCCATCAGTCCTTCCCGGGACAGGGCCTCCTTCTACGAGCAGTACTTC. It encodes CAISPSRDRASFYEQYF.

DNA of the CDR3: TGCGCCAGCAGTCAAGGGACTGGCCCCTCCTACGAGCAGTACTTC. It encodes CASSQGTGPSYEQYF. The rearrangement joins TRBV5-1 to TRBJ2-7; maybe TRBD2 (6 bases). The germline gives CDR1 SGHRS, CDR2 YFSETQ. This CDR3 contains 15 residues. Trimming took 5 bases from V and 0 from J, leaving 15 bases between them.

Of note for this clone: At one end the junction does not follow the germline gene, possibly because of a read error. This rearrangement joins TRBV7-9 to TRBJ2-1; D possibly corresponds to TRBD1 (5 bases). In germline, CDR1 is SEHNR, CDR2 FQNEAQ (reference sequence). The CDR3 sequence is 14 residues long. The CDR3 protein is CSSSIGQKGDEQFF. The CDR3, as DNA: TGTTCCAGCAGCATCGGACAAAAGGGCGATGAGCAGTTCTTC.

This clone was seen a handful of times. The chain is built from TRBV10-1 and TRBJ2-7; 14 bases line up with TRBD2. CDR1 is WNHNN and CDR2 is SYGVQD in the germline V gene (reference sequence). There are 16 residues in the CDR3. The ends lost 6 bases at V and 4 bases at J; junction bases unmatched: 8. The CDR3 spells CASSPTTSGRAYEQYF. CDR3 coding DNA: TGCGCCAGCAGCCCCACGACTAGCGGGAGGGCGTACGAGCAGTACTTC.

The gene calls are TRBV29-1 and TRBJ2-5; tentatively, D is TRBD2 (6 bases). The germline V gene encodes CDR1 SQVTM and CDR2 ANQGSEA. Trimming pared 4 bases from V and 5 bases from J, leaving 23 bases between. The CDR3 sequence is 16 residues long. CDR3 nucleotides: TGCAGCGTTGTGGGGGATTTGGGGGAGGATGGGGAGACCCAGTACTTC. Amino acid sequence: CSVVGDLGEDGETQYF.

V gene TRBV13 combines with J gene TRBJ2-2, with TRBD1 identical over 11 bases. Germline CDR1 PRHDT, CDR2 FYEKMQ (reference sequence). After removal of 5 bases from V and 3 bases from J, the junction contained 5 bases not matched to a gene. The CDR3 is 16 amino acids. The CDR3 region is CASSNRDRGDTGELFF. The CDR3 DNA reads TGTGCCAGCAGCAACCGGGACAGGGGGGACACCGGGGAGCTGTTTTTT.

This chain uses TRBV19 with TRBJ1-5; no firm D call. V lost 7 bases and J 1 base, leaving 14 bases between the germline ends. The CDR3 is 15 residues long. Germline V gene sequence: CDR1 LNHDA, CDR2 SQIVND (reference sequence). CDR3 DNA: TGTGCCAGTACCCTGAATGGCGGGAGCAATCAGCCCCAGCATTTT. This gives the protein CASTLNGGSNQPQHF.

The V and J genes are TRBV28 and TRBJ1-2, with D possibly being TRBD1 (5 bases). V shed 4 bases and J shed 3 bases, with 18 bases lying between them. This CDR3 is 16 amino acids long. Germline loops: CDR1 MDHEN, CDR2 SYDVKM. The CDR3: CASSSLGDSLHYGYTF. Here the CDR3 DNA reads TGTGCCAGCAGTTCCCTCGGCGACAGTCTCCACTATGGCTACACCTTC.

This chain connects TRBV5-1 to TRBJ2-2, with 13 nucleotides matching TRBD2. The ends lost 1 base at V and 8 bases at J; junction bases unmatched: 14. The CDR3 sequence is 19 residues long. The V gene's germline CDR1 is SGHRS and CDR2 YFSETQ. For the CDR3, the DNA is TGCGCCAGCAGCTTGTTCCCCCAAACTAGCGGGGGGGCAGTAGGGGAGCTGTTTTTT. Translated, it gives CASSLFPQTSGGAVGELFF. Full variable domain (rest looked up from reference TRBV5-1 and TRBJ2-2): KAGVTQTPRYLIKTRGQQVTLSCSPISGHRSVSWYQQTPGQGLQFLFEYFSETQRNKGNFPGRFSGRQFSNSRSEMNVSTLELGDSALYLCASSLFPQTSGGAVGELFFGEGSRLTVL.

Concerning this clone: A read error may produce the germline difference seen at one junction end. The chain uses TRBV7-7 and TRBJ2-5, with 7 bases matching TRBD2. The CDR3 contains 16 residues. In germline, CDR1 is SSHAT, CDR2 FNYEAQ (reference sequence). As DNA, the CDR3 is TGTGCTAGCAGCCCCACTGGGGGAGGGTACCAAGAGACCCAGTACTTC. Protein product: CASSPTGGGYQETQYF.

V is TRBV4-2 and J is TRBJ2-7; 9 bases match TRBD1. The CDR3 contains 12 residues. V shed 1 base and J 13 bases; nucleotides not matched to a gene: 5. Germline lookup yields CDR1 LGHNA and CDR2 YNFKEQ. CDR3 sequence reads: CASSQAGTGLYF. CDR3 DNA: TGTGCCAGCAGCCAAGCCGGGACAGGGTTATACTTC.

The rearrangement joins TRBV7-9 to TRBJ1-5, with 8 bases fitting TRBD1. The CDR3 extends over 15 amino acids. V lost 5 bases and J lost 7; bases outside the gene matches: 10. The germline V gene has CDR1 SEHNR and CDR2 FQNEAQ (reference sequence). DNA for the CDR3: TGTGCCAGCAGCGGGCCTAAGACAGGGGCCCAGCCCCAGCATTTT. Translating gives CASSGPKTGAQPQHF.

The table lists this clone with a few counts. The chain employs TRBV13 and TRBJ2-3, with 8 bases that match TRBD2. Germline lookup yields CDR1 PRHDT and CDR2 FYEKMQ (reference sequence). This CDR3 has 18 residues. The V segment lost 5 bases and the J segment 2 bases; nucleotides outside the gene matches: 15. CDR3: CASSVNGKRGPTTDTQYF. Here the CDR3 DNA reads TGTGCCAGCAGCGTAAACGGGAAGCGGGGGCCTACCACAGATACGCAGTATTTT.

V and J are TRBV4-2 and TRBJ2-7; D unclear. Trimming took off 4 bases at V and 1 base at J, with 11 bases between the two ends. This CDR3 contains 14 residues. CDR1 is LGHNA, CDR2 YNFKEQ, per germline. This chain's CDR3 is CASSRRIGSYEQYF. The CDR3 coding sequence is TGTGCCAGCAGCCGTCGCATCGGGTCCTACGAGCAGTACTTC.

The rearrangement joins TRBV5-1 to TRBJ1-5, with 10 bases aligning to TRBD1. After removal of 4 bases from V and 12 bases from J, the junction contained 10 bases not matched to a gene. The CDR3 length is 14 residues. Germline CDR1 SGHRS, CDR2 YFSETQ. The CDR3 is CASSPGTGVGLQHF. The CDR3 DNA reads as TGCGCCAGCAGCCCCGGGACAGGGGTCGGACTCCAGCATTTT.